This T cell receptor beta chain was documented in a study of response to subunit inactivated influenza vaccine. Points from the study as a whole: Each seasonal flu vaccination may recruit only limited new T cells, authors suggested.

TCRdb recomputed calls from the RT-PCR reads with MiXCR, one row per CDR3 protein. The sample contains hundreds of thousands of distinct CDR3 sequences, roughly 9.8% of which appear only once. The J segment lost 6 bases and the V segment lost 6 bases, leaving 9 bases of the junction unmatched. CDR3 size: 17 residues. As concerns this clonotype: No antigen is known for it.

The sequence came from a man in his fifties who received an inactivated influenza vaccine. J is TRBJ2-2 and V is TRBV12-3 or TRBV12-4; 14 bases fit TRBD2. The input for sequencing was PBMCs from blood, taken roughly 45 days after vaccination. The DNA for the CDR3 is TGTGCCAGCAGAGGACTAGCGGGAGGACGGGGACCCGGGGAGCTGTTTTTT. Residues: CASRGLAGGRGPGELFF.